The 6 T cell receptor beta chains below were found in one sample sequenced in a study of T cell responses to AZD1222 COVID-19 vaccine. Using immunoSEQ multiplex PCR, the repertoire was profiled, and TCRdb retains in-frame clones only, with some absent. The table includes under 110,000 clones, roughly 90% detected once. Material: peripheral blood, obtained on day 0 of AZD1222 vaccination. The receptors come from an adult in good health.

The chain links TRBV7-9 to TRBJ1-1; D unclear. Germline V lookup: CDR1 SEHNR, CDR2 FQNEAQ (reference sequence). CDR3 length: 14 amino acids. Trimming stripped 5 bases from V and 11 bases from J, with 21 bases between. The CDR3 nucleotides are TGTGCCAGCAGCCCACAAGGCGTAGGCGAGTTGGCTTTCTTT. Encoded protein: CASSPQGVGELAFF.

This clone was counted a single time. The chain is built from TRBV6-6 and TRBJ1-2; 11 bases fit TRBD1. The V gene end was trimmed by 2 bases and the J gene end by 0 bases; junction bases not matched to a gene: 2. CDR3 length: 16 residues. Germline values: CDR1 MNHNY, CDR2 SVGAGI (reference sequence). CDR3 sequence (DNA): TGTGCCAGCAGTTACGGACAGGGGGCGGCTAACTATGGCTACACCTTC. This translates into CASSYGQGAANYGYTF.

This clone was recorded only once. The V and J genes are TRBV11-2 and TRBJ2-2; D remains ambiguous. The CDR3 contains 16 residues. CDR1 is SGHAT, CDR2 FQNNGV, per germline. Trimming stripped 5 bases from V and 0 bases from J, with 13 bases between. The CDR3 loop is CASSPTNPTNTGELFF. The CDR3 DNA reads as TGTGCCAGCAGCCCGACGAACCCAACGAACACCGGGGAGCTGTTTTTT.

This clone was observed a few times. V and J are TRBV5-6 and TRBJ1-4; 10 bases line up with TRBD1. CDR3 length equals 15 residues. Losses at the gene ends were 3 bases for V and 7 bases for J; bases not matched to a gene: 6. The germline V gene has CDR1 SGHDT and CDR2 YYEEEE. The CDR3 region is CASSSRTGGGEKLFF. The CDR3, as DNA: TGTGCCAGCAGCTCCCGGACAGGGGGGGGTGAAAAACTGTTTTTT.

The chain links TRBV9 to TRBJ2-3; a possible D gene is TRBD2 (6 bases). The length of the CDR3 is 16 residues. The V and J ends lost 5 bases and 2 bases respectively, with 18 bases between them. CDR1 and CDR2 (germline): SGDLS, YYNGEE. The CDR3 sequence: CASSGKVRGNTDTQYF. The CDR3 DNA reads TGTGCCAGCAGTGGGAAGGTGCGGGGCAACACAGATACGCAGTATTTT.

This clone was seen once. This CDR3 reads CASSLRPGGTEAFF. In DNA form, the CDR3 reads TGTGCCAGTAGTTTACGACCCGGCGGCACTGAAGCTTTCTTT. The chain employs TRBV19 and TRBJ1-1; no clear D gene. V lost 5 bases, J lost 4 bases, and 14 bases lay in between. CDR1 and CDR2 (germline): LNHDA, SQIVND (reference sequence). The CDR3 runs 14 residues.